This is a list of T cell receptor beta chains from one sample in a study of cytomegalovirus exposure and HLA in healthy donors. Only in-frame clones appear in the TCRdb table, and some are missing; sequencing was by immunoSEQ multiplex PCR. Of about 150,000 clones listed, around 79% are singletons. Sequenced input: PBMCs. The receptor set was obtained from a man aged 25-45 years in good health and CMV-seropositive. Both conserved end residues are part of each CDR3. D genes are given only for firm matches. Clone sizes are given selectively: once, few, many, or a class where the clone is expanded.

abundance,v_gene,j_gene,d_gene,CDR3nt,CDR3aa
.,TRBV30,TRBJ2-7,TRBD2,TGTGCCTGGGGACTAGCGGGAAACGAGCAGTACTTC,CAWGLAGNEQYF
once,TRBV5-1,TRBJ2-1,.,TGCGCCAGCAGCTTGGGTGGTGGCGGTGGCGGCAATGAGCAGTTCTTC,CASSLGGGGGGNEQFF
.,TRBV19,TRBJ2-1,TRBD2,TGTGCCAGTAGTATAGAAAGGGCGGGGGGGGACAATGAGCAGTTCTTC,CASSIERAGGDNEQFF
.,TRBV7-3,TRBJ2-1,.,TGTGCCAGCAGGCCGGCCGGGAATGAGGGCAATGAGCAGTTCTTC,CASRPAGNEGNEQFF
few,TRBV4-3,TRBJ2-7,.,TGCGCCAGCAGCCAAGTCTTTCAAGGGGACGAGCAGTACTTC,CASSQVFQGDEQYF
.,TRBV6-1,TRBJ1-2,.,TGTGCCAGCAGTGAAACAGGGTATGGCTACACCTTC,CASSETGYGYTF
.,TRBV4-1,TRBJ1-5,TRBD1,TGCGCCAGCAGCCACTCTGGACAGGGACGGAATCAGCCCCAGCATTTT,CASSHSGQGRNQPQHF
.,TRBV30,TRBJ1-5,.,TGTGCCTGGAGCGGCGGGACTGGTAATCAGCCCCAGCATTTT,CAWSGGTGNQPQHF
.,TRBV18,TRBJ1-4,.,TGTGCCAGCTCACCACCCGGGACCGGAGGGGAAAAACTGTTTTTT,CASSPPGTGGEKLFF
.,TRBV4-2,TRBJ1-5,TRBD1,TGTGCCAGCAGCCCAAACAGGGGGTTGGGGACAGGGGGAGGTCAGCCCCAGCATTTT,CASSPNRGLGTGGGQPQHF
.,TRBV4-2,TRBJ2-7,TRBD2,TGTGCCAGCAGCCAACAGAGCGGGGGGGCCGGGTACGAGCAGTACTTC,CASSQQSGGAGYEQYF
once,TRBV19,TRBJ1-2,.,TGTGCCAGTAAGGGCCAGGGGAGAAACTATGGCTACACCTTC,CASKGQGRNYGYTF
.,TRBV15,TRBJ1-6,.,TGTGCCACCAGCAGAGTCGGAGCAGCAAGCTCCTATAATTCACCCCTCCACTTT,CATSRVGAASSYNSPLHF
.,TRBV28,TRBJ2-7,.,TGTGCCAGCAGCTTCCCTGGAGGCCCCTACGAGCAGTACTTC,CASSFPGGPYEQYF
.,TRBV10-3,TRBJ2-2,TRBD1,TGTGCCATCCTCCCCGGGACAGATTTCACCGGGGAGCTGTTTTTT,CAILPGTDFTGELFF